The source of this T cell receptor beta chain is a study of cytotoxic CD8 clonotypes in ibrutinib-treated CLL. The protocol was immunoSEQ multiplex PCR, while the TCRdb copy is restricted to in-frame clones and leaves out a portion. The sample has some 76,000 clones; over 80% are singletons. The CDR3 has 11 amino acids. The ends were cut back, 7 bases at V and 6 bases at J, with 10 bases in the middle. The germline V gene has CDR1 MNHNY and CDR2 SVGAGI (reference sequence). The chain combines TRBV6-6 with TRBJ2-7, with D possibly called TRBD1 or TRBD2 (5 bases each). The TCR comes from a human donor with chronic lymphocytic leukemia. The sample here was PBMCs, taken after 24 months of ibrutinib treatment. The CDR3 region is CASMGVAEQYF. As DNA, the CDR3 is TGTGCCAGCATGGGGGTCGCCGAGCAGTACTTC.